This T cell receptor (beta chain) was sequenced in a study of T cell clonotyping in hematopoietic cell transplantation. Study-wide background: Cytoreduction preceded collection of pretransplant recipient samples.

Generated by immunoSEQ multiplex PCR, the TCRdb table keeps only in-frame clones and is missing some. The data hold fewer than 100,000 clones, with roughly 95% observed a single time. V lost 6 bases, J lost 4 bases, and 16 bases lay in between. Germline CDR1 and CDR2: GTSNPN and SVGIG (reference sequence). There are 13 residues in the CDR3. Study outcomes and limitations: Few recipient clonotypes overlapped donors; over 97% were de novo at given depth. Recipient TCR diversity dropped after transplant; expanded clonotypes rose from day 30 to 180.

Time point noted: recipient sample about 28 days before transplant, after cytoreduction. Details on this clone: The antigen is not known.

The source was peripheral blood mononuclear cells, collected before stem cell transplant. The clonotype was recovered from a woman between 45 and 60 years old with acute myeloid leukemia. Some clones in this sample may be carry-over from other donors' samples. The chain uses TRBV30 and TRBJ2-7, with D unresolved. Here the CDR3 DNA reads TGTGCCTGCGGACGTCTCGCCGCGTACGAGCAGTACTTC. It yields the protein CACGRLAAYEQYF.